This TCR beta chain was retrieved from a study of T cells in Graves' hyperthyroidism and ophthalmopathy. Study in general: Before treatment of any kind, peripheral blood was taken at initial diagnosis.

Notes on the study in general: Most thyroid clonotypes expanded above 0.001 appeared in blood too.

Germline V CDR1 and CDR2: SQVTM, ANQGSEA. After removal of 7 bases from V and 4 bases from J, the junction contained 3 bases not matched to a gene. CDR3 length: 11 residues. It was RNA transcripts that yielded the amplified TCR beta CDR3 regions. HTBI primers were the set used in a first-round RT-PCR of the TCR CDR3. TCRdb reprocessed the multiplex PCR reads with MiXCR, giving one entry per CDR3 protein. Among hundreds of thousands of distinct CDR3 sequences listed, 38% were seen once. Comments on this clonotype: What it recognizes is unknown.

Uncontrolled infection, other autoimmune disease, pregnancy or lactation excluded patients. This sample holds PBMCs from 10 ml fresh peripheral blood. This TCR was recovered from a man between 18 and 35 years old with Graves' hyperthyroidism. The gene calls are TRBV29-1 and TRBJ1-2; 7 bases are a match to TRBD1. Sequencing was carried out using blood. The CDR3 loop is CSEGATYGYTF. The CDR3 bases are TGCAGCGAGGGGGCCACCTATGGCTACACCTTC.